The T cell receptor (beta chain) under discussion was sequenced for a study of blood T cell repertoires in COVID-19. The CDR3 has 15 amino acids. V was clipped by 0 bases and J by 6 bases; unmatched bases: 4. Germline loops: CDR1 SGHNT, CDR2 YYREEE (reference sequence). The data were produced by immunoSEQ multiplex PCR, yet TCRdb's version contains in-frame clones alone and is incomplete. The repertoire holds about 200,000 clones, with roughly nine tenths as singletons. This clonotype originated in a woman in her 70s with acute or convalescent COVID-19. V is TRBV5-4 and J is TRBJ2-1, with TRBD1 matching 9 bases. Sequenced sample: peripheral blood. CDR3 bases: TGTGCCAGCAGCTTGGCGGGACAGGGAGGCAATGAGCAGTTCTTC. Its protein is CASSLAGQGGNEQFF.